A selection of T cell receptor beta chains follows, all from one sample in a study of cytomegalovirus exposure and HLA in healthy donors. The protocol was immunoSEQ multiplex PCR, while the TCRdb copy is restricted to in-frame clones and leaves out a portion. The table includes under 70,000 clones, roughly 73% detected once. Input material: PBMCs. The source is a male donor in good health and CMV-seropositive. Each CDR3 is given with its conserved first and last residue. A D gene is named only where the DNA matches it firmly. Part of the rows lack a size; the others show once, few, many or a class for expanded clones.

clone_size,d_call,j_call,v_call,cdr3_aa,cdr3_nt
.,TRBD2,TRBJ2-7,TRBV19,CATGDYSYEQYF,TGTGCCACTGGGGACTACTCCTACGAGCAGTACTTC
.,TRBD1,TRBJ2-7,TRBV4-3,CASSQARQGPYEQYF,TGCGCCAGCAGCCAAGCTCGACAGGGACCCTACGAGCAGTACTTC
.,.,TRBJ1-1,TRBV7-2,CASSPNRVLGTEAFF,TGTGCCAGCAGTCCCAACAGGGTCCTTGGCACTGAAGCTTTCTTT
.,.,TRBJ2-3,TRBV7-9,CASSLTDTQYF,TGTGCCAGCAGCCTCACAGATACGCAGTATTTT
.,.,TRBJ2-7,TRBV4-3,CASSQEPSKTYEQYF,TGCGCCAGCAGCCAAGAACCTAGTAAAACCTACGAGCAGTACTTC
.,TRBD1,TRBJ1-5,TRBV6-6,CASSFTGTDNQPQHF,TGTGCCAGCAGTTTCACCGGGACAGACAATCAGCCCCAGCATTTT
.,.,TRBJ2-2,TRBV5-4,CASSLASAPGDGELFF,TGTGCCAGCAGCTTGGCCTCGGCTCCAGGTGACGGGGAGCTGTTTTTT
few,TRBD2,TRBJ2-7,TRBV27,CASSRLAGGMTSYEQYF,TGTGCCAGCAGTAGACTAGCGGGGGGCATGACCTCCTACGAGCAGTACTTC
.,TRBD1,TRBJ1-2,TRBV29-1,CSAAGTALRGYTF,TGCAGCGCTGCCGGGACAGCCCTTCGTGGCTACACCTTC
.,.,TRBJ1-3,TRBV7-2,CASSPRGGQRNTIYF,TGTGCCAGCAGCCCTCGGGGGGGGCAAAGAAACACCATATATTTT
.,TRBD1,TRBJ2-7,TRBV27,CASSRTFLTSGTGRNEQYF,TGTGCCAGCAGTCGCACATTTTTGACCTCCGGGACAGGGCGCAACGAGCAGTACTTC
.,.,TRBJ2-7,TRBV5-6,CASSFAGQSYEQYF,TGTGCCAGCAGCTTTGCTGGACAGTCCTACGAGCAGTACTTC
.,TRBD1,TRBJ1-1,TRBV6-6,CASSYSGQGATEAFF,TGTGCCAGCAGTTACTCAGGACAGGGGGCGACTGAAGCTTTCTTT
.,TRBD2,TRBJ2-1,TRBV25-1,CASSGSGGAGNEQFF,TGTGCCAGCAGTGGTAGCGGGGGGGCCGGGAATGAGCAGTTCTTC
few,.,TRBJ1-6,TRBV6-5,CASSYEGGSPLHF,TGTGCCAGCAGTTACGAGGGGGGGTCACCCCTCCACTTT
.,TRBD1,TRBJ2-5,TRBV6-5,CASSKDRGRQETQYF,TGTGCCAGCAGCAAAGACAGGGGGCGGCAAGAGACCCAGTACTTC
.,.,TRBJ1-2,TRBV9,CASSAGLTLYGYTF,TGTGCCAGCAGCGCGGGACTCACCTTATATGGCTACACCTTC
.,.,TRBJ2-3,TRBV2,CASSDLGSHTQYF,TGTGCCAGCAGTGATCTCGGTTCACATACGCAGTATTTT
.,.,TRBJ2-6,TRBV7-6,CASSLIRESGANVLTF,TGTGCCAGCAGCTTAATCCGGGAGTCTGGGGCCAACGTCCTGACTTTC
.,TRBD2,TRBJ2-7,TRBV19,CASSLTSGGYEQYF,TGTGCCAGTAGTCTGACTAGCGGGGGATACGAGCAGTACTTC
.,.,TRBJ2-7,TRBV5-1,CASSSGLAYEQYF,TGCGCCAGCAGCTCGGGACTTGCCTACGAGCAGTACTTC
once,.,TRBJ1-1,TRBV13,CASSPIENTEAFF,TGTGCCAGCAGCCCCATAGAGAACACTGAAGCTTTCTTT
.,TRBD1,TRBJ1-6,TRBV4-1,CASSQVGTGRLIPSPLHF,TGCGCCAGCAGCCAAGTCGGGACAGGGCGCCTCATCCCCTCACCCCTCCACTTT
.,.,TRBJ1-2,TRBV19,CATVKTESNYGYTF,TGTGCCACCGTTAAGACAGAATCTAACTATGGCTACACCTTC
.,.,TRBJ1-5,TRBV11-3,CASSLVLQRSQPQHF,TGTGCCAGCAGCTTAGTTCTCCAGCGGAGTCAGCCCCAGCATTTT
.,.,TRBJ2-6,TRBV7-3,CASSLHGSGANVLTF,TGTGCCAGCAGCCTTCACGGCTCTGGGGCCAACGTCCTGACTTTC
.,.,TRBJ1-2,TRBV20-1,CSAHLGGYTF,TGCAGTGCCCACTTGGGCGGCTACACCTTC
.,TRBD1,TRBJ2-5,TRBV18,CASSTGTGIQETQYF,TGTGCCAGCTCTACCGGGACAGGGATTCAAGAGACCCAGTACTTC
.,TRBD1,TRBJ1-6,TRBV2,CASSEGQALNSPLHF,TGTGCCAGCAGCGAGGGACAGGCCCTAAATTCACCCCTCCACTTT
.,.,TRBJ2-2,TRBV7-9,CASSFSGQGRTGELFF,TGTGCCAGCAGCTTCTCAGGCCAGGGGCGTACCGGGGAGCTGTTTTTT
once,.,TRBJ2-1,TRBV9,CASSVGSGLSDEQFF,TGTGCCAGCAGCGTGGGATCCGGACTGTCGGATGAGCAGTTCTTC
.,.,TRBJ1-3,TRBV19,CASSIGRGNTIYF,TGTGCCAGTAGTATCGGGAGGGGAAACACCATATATTTT
.,TRBD1,TRBJ1-3,TRBV12-5,CASGFGQGAPGNTIYF,TGTGCTAGTGGTTTCGGACAGGGGGCGCCCGGAAACACCATATATTTT
once,TRBD1,TRBJ2-1,TRBV2,CASSDRDRFYNEQFF,TGTGCCAGCAGTGATCGGGACAGATTCTACAATGAGCAGTTCTTC
.,TRBD2,TRBJ2-2,TRBV10-3,CAIRLTSGGFTGELFF,TGTGCCATCAGGCTTACTAGCGGGGGGTTCACCGGGGAGCTGTTTTTT
.,TRBD2,TRBJ2-1,TRBV30,CAWSSWGGSYNEQFF,TGTGCCTGGAGTTCCTGGGGGGGCTCCTACAATGAGCAGTTCTTC
.,TRBD2,TRBJ2-1,TRBV13,CASTGLAGEYEQFF,TGTGCCAGCACCGGACTAGCGGGGGAGTATGAGCAGTTCTTC
.,.,TRBJ1-5,TRBV4-3,CASSQERSNQPQHF,TGCGCCAGCAGCCAAGAGAGGAGCAATCAGCCCCAGCATTTT
.,TRBD1,TRBJ1-4,TRBV7-2,CASSLEGTGTRKLFF,TGTGCCAGCAGCTTAGAAGGGACAGGGACTAGAAAACTGTTTTTT
.,.,TRBJ1-3,TRBV7-6,CASSFGGPGNTIYF,TGTGCCAGCAGCTTCGGTGGTCCCGGAAACACCATATATTTT
.,.,TRBJ2-7,TRBV5-6,CASSRGQIPYEQYF,TGTGCCAGCAGCCGTGGCCAGATACCCTACGAGCAGTACTTC
once,TRBD1,TRBJ1-1,TRBV6-6,CASDRVGEAFF,TGTGCCAGCGACAGGGTAGGGGAAGCTTTCTTT
.,TRBD1,TRBJ2-7,TRBV27,CASSLSHRGVHEQYF,TGTGCCAGCAGTTTATCTCACAGGGGGGTCCACGAGCAGTACTTC